Listed below are T cell receptor beta chains from one sample, sequenced in a study of T-cell reconstitution after alpha-beta-depleted transplantation in children. One entry per CDR3 protein results from TCRdb running MiXCR on the PCR reads. The data contain 500,000 to 750,000 distinct CDR3 sequences, 10% to 15% of them singletons. The material sequenced was PBMCs, mostly from graft donor cells, taken 360 days after TCRalphabeta/CD19-depleted stem cell transplant. The receptors were sampled from a male patient aged 10 to 17 who had a stem cell transplant for acute myeloid leukemia, so the T cells may come from the graft donor. Each CDR3 is given with its conserved first and last residue. The order of the fields is CDR3 DNA, CDR3 protein, D gene, J gene, V gene, clone size. D genes are given only for firm matches. Some rows mark clone size as missing; the rest say once, few, many or name a class of expanded clone.

CDR3 DNA: TGCGCCAGCAGCCAAGATCCCGGGACAGGGCTCACCGGGGAGCTGTTTTTT; CDR3 protein: CASSQDPGTGLTGELFF; D gene: TRBD1; J gene: TRBJ2-2; V gene: TRBV4-3; clone size: many
CDR3 DNA: TGTGCCAGCAGCTTAGCGGGACTAGTACGGGATTTTTGGTATTTT; CDR3 protein: CASSLAGLVRDFWYF; D gene: TRBD2; J gene: TRBJ2-3; V gene: TRBV7-2; clone size: -
CDR3 DNA: TGTGCCAGCAGCTTAGGAGGTGGACTGAAAAACATTCAGTACTTC; CDR3 protein: CASSLGGGLKNIQYF; D gene: -; J gene: TRBJ2-4; V gene: TRBV7-8; clone size: few
CDR3 DNA: TGTGCCAGCAGTTTCACCCGGGATCGCAAGTACTTC; CDR3 protein: CASSFTRDRKYF; D gene: -; J gene: TRBJ2-7; V gene: TRBV12-3/TRBV12-4; clone size: -
CDR3 DNA: TGTGCCAGCAGTCTCCGGGTCCTCAATGAGCAGTTCTTC; CDR3 protein: CASSLRVLNEQFF; D gene: -; J gene: TRBJ2-1; V gene: TRBV12-3/TRBV12-4; clone size: -
CDR3 DNA: TGTGCCAGCAGTTTGAGTAGCGGGAGAACAGGAGATACGCAGTATTTT; CDR3 protein: CASSLSSGRTGDTQYF; D gene: TRBD2; J gene: TRBJ2-3; V gene: TRBV12-3/TRBV12-4; clone size: few
CDR3 DNA: TGTGCCAGCAGCTTGTACAGGGGGACCTACAATGAGCAGTTCTTC; CDR3 protein: CASSLYRGTYNEQFF; D gene: TRBD1; J gene: TRBJ2-1; V gene: TRBV5-6; clone size: many
CDR3 DNA: TGCGCCAGCAGCATAGGACAGGGGAACACCGCCCAAGAGACCCAGTACTTC; CDR3 protein: CASSIGQGNTAQETQYF; D gene: TRBD1; J gene: TRBJ2-5; V gene: TRBV5-1; clone size: -
CDR3 DNA: TGTGCCAGCAGTTCTCGCCTCCTAGCGGGAGGGACAGATACGCAGTATTTT; CDR3 protein: CASSSRLLAGGTDTQYF; D gene: TRBD2; J gene: TRBJ2-3; V gene: TRBV28; clone size: -
CDR3 DNA: TGTGCCACCAGCAGAGATCCGGGCCCAGGGACTGAAGCTTTCTTT; CDR3 protein: CATSRDPGPGTEAFF; D gene: -; J gene: TRBJ1-1; V gene: TRBV15; clone size: -
CDR3 DNA: TGTGCCAGCAGATCCGACCCTAATGGGGCTGAAGCTTTCTTT; CDR3 protein: CASRSDPNGAEAFF; D gene: -; J gene: TRBJ1-1; V gene: TRBV6-4; clone size: -
CDR3 DNA: TGTGCCAGCAGCTTAAGGGGGAGAGAGGCCGGGGAGCTGTTTTTT; CDR3 protein: CASSLRGREAGELFF; D gene: -; J gene: TRBJ2-2; V gene: TRBV7-9; clone size: many
CDR3 DNA: TGTGCCAGCAGTATACGGGGGACAGGGATTACCGGGGAGCTGTTTTTT; CDR3 protein: CASSIRGTGITGELFF; D gene: TRBD1; J gene: TRBJ2-2; V gene: TRBV25-1; clone size: many
CDR3 DNA: TGTGCCAGCAGCCAAGTGACAGGCCAAGAGACCCAGTACTTC; CDR3 protein: CASSQVTGQETQYF; D gene: -; J gene: TRBJ2-5; V gene: TRBV14; clone size: -
CDR3 DNA: TGTGCCGTCCAAGGACTGGAGACCCAGTACTTC; CDR3 protein: CAVQGLETQYF; D gene: -; J gene: TRBJ2-5; V gene: TRBV10-3; clone size: -
CDR3 DNA: TGTGCCAGCACCCGGCCGGGACAGGGGAACGAGCAGTACTTC; CDR3 protein: CASTRPGQGNEQYF; D gene: TRBD1; J gene: TRBJ2-7; V gene: TRBV6-2/TRBV6-3; clone size: -
CDR3 DNA: TGTGCCAGCAGCTTAGGACTAGCGAGGGCCCAGTTCTTC; CDR3 protein: CASSLGLARAQFF; D gene: TRBD2; J gene: TRBJ2-1; V gene: TRBV7-2; clone size: many
CDR3 DNA: TGTGCCAGCAGCTCGGGACTGCTCTACAATGAGCAGTTCTTC; CDR3 protein: CASSSGLLYNEQFF; D gene: -; J gene: TRBJ2-1; V gene: TRBV7-8; clone size: -
CDR3 DNA: TGTGCCAGCACCCGAGGACAGGGGGTAGAAGATACGCAGTATTTT; CDR3 protein: CASTRGQGVEDTQYF; D gene: TRBD1; J gene: TRBJ2-3; V gene: TRBV6-2/TRBV6-3; clone size: few
CDR3 DNA: TGTGCCAGCAGCCAGGGAACAGGGGGCTTTTTAGGTGATGAGCAGTTCTTC; CDR3 protein: CASSQGTGGFLGDEQFF; D gene: TRBD1; J gene: TRBJ2-1; V gene: TRBV7-3; clone size: few
CDR3 DNA: TGTGCCAGCAGCCCGGGGGTCTATGGCAGGGGTTGGCGAGTCTCCTACAATGAGCAGTTCTTC; CDR3 protein: CASSPGVYGRGWRVSYNEQFF; D gene: -; J gene: TRBJ2-1; V gene: TRBV4-2; clone size: -
CDR3 DNA: TGTGCCAGCAGCCCTCGGGGAGTACTGCCCCTATTCACAGATACGCAGTATTTT; CDR3 protein: CASSPRGVLPLFTDTQYF; D gene: -; J gene: TRBJ2-3; V gene: TRBV11-2; clone size: few
CDR3 DNA: TGCAGCGTTTCGCAGGGCGCCGGGGAGCTGTTTTTT; CDR3 protein: CSVSQGAGELFF; D gene: -; J gene: TRBJ2-2; V gene: TRBV29-1; clone size: few
CDR3 DNA: TGTGCCAGCAGTTTCAGGGAGATACAGAGTACGCAGTATTTT; CDR3 protein: CASSFREIQSTQYF; D gene: -; J gene: TRBJ2-3; V gene: TRBV28; clone size: many
CDR3 DNA: TGTGCCAGCAGCCCGGACGTAGGCTACGAGCAGTACTTC; CDR3 protein: CASSPDVGYEQYF; D gene: -; J gene: TRBJ2-7; V gene: TRBV4-2; clone size: many
CDR3 DNA: TGTGCCAGCAGCCACCCAGGACAGAGATATGGCTACACCTTC; CDR3 protein: CASSHPGQRYGYTF; D gene: -; J gene: TRBJ1-2; V gene: TRBV7-8; clone size: -
CDR3 DNA: TGCAGCGACAGCCGGGGACTAGCGGGAGTTGAGCAGTTCTTC; CDR3 protein: CSDSRGLAGVEQFF; D gene: TRBD2; J gene: TRBJ2-1; V gene: TRBV29-1; clone size: few
CDR3 DNA: TGTGCCAGCAGCTTAGAAGGGGCTGGGTACGAGCAGTACTTC; CDR3 protein: CASSLEGAGYEQYF; D gene: -; J gene: TRBJ2-7; V gene: TRBV7-9; clone size: many
CDR3 DNA: TGTGCCAGCAGTAATAGCGGGAGTCGGGGGGAGACCCAGTACTTC; CDR3 protein: CASSNSGSRGETQYF; D gene: TRBD2; J gene: TRBJ2-5; V gene: TRBV7-9; clone size: few
CDR3 DNA: TGTGCCAGCAGCCTTGGACAGGATAGCAATCAGCCCCAGCATTTT; CDR3 protein: CASSLGQDSNQPQHF; D gene: TRBD1; J gene: TRBJ1-5; V gene: TRBV7-8; clone size: many
CDR3 DNA: TGTGCCACCAGCAGCGTGCTCCGAGGGGGACGGCAGCCCCAGCATTTT; CDR3 protein: CATSSVLRGGRQPQHF; D gene: -; J gene: TRBJ1-5; V gene: TRBV15; clone size: -
CDR3 DNA: TGTGCCATCAGTGAAAGGGGGAATAGCAATCAGCCCCAGCATTTT; CDR3 protein: CAISERGNSNQPQHF; D gene: -; J gene: TRBJ1-5; V gene: TRBV10-3; clone size: many
CDR3 DNA: TGCAGCGTTCCGGGGACAGGGCCGGGGGGAGCTTTCTTT; CDR3 protein: CSVPGTGPGGAFF; D gene: TRBD1; J gene: TRBJ1-1; V gene: TRBV29-1; clone size: -
CDR3 DNA: TGTGCCAGTAGTATAAGGACAGGGAGGAATCAGCCCCAGCATTTT; CDR3 protein: CASSIRTGRNQPQHF; D gene: TRBD1; J gene: TRBJ1-5; V gene: TRBV19; clone size: -
CDR3 DNA: TGCAGTGCTAGAGACCGGACAGGGACGGGCTATGGCTACACCTTC; CDR3 protein: CSARDRTGTGYGYTF; D gene: TRBD1; J gene: TRBJ1-2; V gene: TRBV20-1; clone size: few
CDR3 DNA: TGTGCCAGCAGTTTAGACTATGGCTACACCTTC; CDR3 protein: CASSLDYGYTF; D gene: -; J gene: TRBJ1-2; V gene: TRBV28; clone size: many
CDR3 DNA: TGCAGTGCTAGCCCGGCGCCCAATGAGCAGTTCTTC; CDR3 protein: CSASPAPNEQFF; D gene: -; J gene: TRBJ2-1; V gene: TRBV20-1; clone size: -
CDR3 DNA: TGTGCCAGCAGCCGCCTTGGACAGGGGGTCTACAATGAGCAGTTCTTC; CDR3 protein: CASSRLGQGVYNEQFF; D gene: TRBD1; J gene: TRBJ2-1; V gene: TRBV7-3; clone size: few
CDR3 DNA: TGTGCCAGCAGCTTAGAAGCTAGGCTAAGCTGGCCTAACTATGGCTACACCTTC; CDR3 protein: CASSLEARLSWPNYGYTF; D gene: -; J gene: TRBJ1-2; V gene: TRBV11-1; clone size: -
CDR3 DNA: TGTGCCAGCAATGAGCGGGAGGGCCCCGCCGGGGAGCTGTTTTTT; CDR3 protein: CASNEREGPAGELFF; D gene: TRBD2; J gene: TRBJ2-2; V gene: TRBV9; clone size: -
CDR3 DNA: TGTGCCAGCAGTTCAGACCCTAGCGGGAGACCAGATACGCAGTATTTT; CDR3 protein: CASSSDPSGRPDTQYF; D gene: TRBD2; J gene: TRBJ2-3; V gene: TRBV12-3/TRBV12-4; clone size: few
CDR3 DNA: TGCAGTGGACTTGGTGGGGCAGGTTCACCCCTCCACTTT; CDR3 protein: CSGLGGAGSPLHF; D gene: -; J gene: TRBJ1-6; V gene: TRBV20-1; clone size: many